This T cell receptor beta chain comes out of a study of identical twins. The CDR3 is 12 amino acids. General observations from the study: Conclusions leaned on cross-sectional statistical analysis and did not track the same donors over time.

TCRdb re-derived calls from the 5' RACE reads in MiXCR, one entry per CDR3 protein. This sample has 1,800,000 or so distinct CDR3 sequences, with 25% to 35% found just once. This clonotype was found a few times. Antigen unknown. The gene calls are TRBV21-1 and TRBJ2-5; the table calls TRBD1, which could not be checked here. The J call may be faulty, since TRBJ2-7 better matches the DNA end. TRBV21-1 corresponds to a pseudogene. Source material: cord blood. The source of this sequence is a newborn girl in good health. The CDR3 is CASSNSGGEQYF. CDR3 coding DNA: TGTGCCAGCAGCAACTCCGGGGGCGAGCAGTACTTC.